This T cell receptor beta chain was recorded in a study of T cell responses to AZD1222 COVID-19 vaccine. General study results and limits: In a largely white British group with more females than males, clonal diversity was possibly underestimated. A rise in Spike-specific TCR breadth and depth followed two AZD1222 doses. Targets within unmutated variant regions were reportedly found for nearly half of spike-specific TCRs. Repertoires were obtained solely post-peak T cell response.

The assay was immunoSEQ multiplex PCR, and TCRdb's table has in-frame clones only and misses some. This sample has over 150,000 clones; 86% occur once, and the top ten carry about 5.5%. Between the trimmed V and J ends, which lost 3 bases and 2 bases, there was a span of 11 bases. This CDR3 region has 15 residues. Germline V lookup: CDR1 LGHDT, CDR2 YNNKEL (reference sequence). Note on this clone: Antigen specificity is unknown.

The starting material was peripheral blood, obtained on day 0 of MenACWY control vaccination. The sequence was collected from an adult in good health. The chain is built from TRBV3-1 (or the pseudogene TRBV3-2) and TRBJ1-5; D not resolved. The CDR3 nucleotides are TGTGCCAGCAGCCACGGTCCGCCCGGCAATCAGCCCCAGCATTTT. Translating it yields CASSHGPPGNQPQHF.